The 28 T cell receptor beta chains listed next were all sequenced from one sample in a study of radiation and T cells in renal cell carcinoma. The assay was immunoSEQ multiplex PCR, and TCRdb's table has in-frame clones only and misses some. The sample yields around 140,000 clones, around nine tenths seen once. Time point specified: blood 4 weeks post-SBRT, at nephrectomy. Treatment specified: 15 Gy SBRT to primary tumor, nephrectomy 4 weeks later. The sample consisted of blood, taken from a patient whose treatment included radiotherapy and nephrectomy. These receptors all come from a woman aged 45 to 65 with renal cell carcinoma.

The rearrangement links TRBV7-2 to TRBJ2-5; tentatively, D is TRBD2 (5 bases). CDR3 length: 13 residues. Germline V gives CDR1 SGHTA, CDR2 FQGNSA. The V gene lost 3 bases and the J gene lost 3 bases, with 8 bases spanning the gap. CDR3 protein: CASSFAGEETQYF. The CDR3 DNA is TGTGCCAGCAGCTTCGCCGGGGAAGAGACCCAGTACTTC.

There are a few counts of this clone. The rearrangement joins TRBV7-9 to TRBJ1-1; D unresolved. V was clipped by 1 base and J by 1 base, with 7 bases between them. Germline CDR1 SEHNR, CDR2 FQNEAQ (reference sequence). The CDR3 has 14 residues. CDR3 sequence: CASSLVSRNTEAFF. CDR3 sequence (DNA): TGTGCCAGCAGCTTAGTGTCCAGGAACACTGAAGCTTTCTTT. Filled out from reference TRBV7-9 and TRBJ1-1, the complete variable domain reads DTGVSQNPRHKITKRGQNVTFRCDPISEHNRLYWYRQTLGQGPEFLTYFQNEAQLEKSRLLSDRFSAERPKGSFSTLEIQRTEQGDSAMYLCASSLVSRNTEAFFGQGTRLTVV.

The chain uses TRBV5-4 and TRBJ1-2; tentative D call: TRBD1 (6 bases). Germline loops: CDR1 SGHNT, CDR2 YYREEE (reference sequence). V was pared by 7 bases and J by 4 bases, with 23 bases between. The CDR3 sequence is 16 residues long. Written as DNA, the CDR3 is TGTGCCAGCCAAAGATCACGTCAGGGGCAGCTCTATGGCTACACCTTC. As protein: CASQRSRQGQLYGYTF.

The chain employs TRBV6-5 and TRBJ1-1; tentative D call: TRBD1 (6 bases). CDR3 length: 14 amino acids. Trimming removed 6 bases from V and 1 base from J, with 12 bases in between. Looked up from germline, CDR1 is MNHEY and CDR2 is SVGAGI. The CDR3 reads CASRRGQTNTEAFF. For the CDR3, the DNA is TGTGCCAGCAGGCGTGGACAGACGAACACTGAAGCTTTCTTT.

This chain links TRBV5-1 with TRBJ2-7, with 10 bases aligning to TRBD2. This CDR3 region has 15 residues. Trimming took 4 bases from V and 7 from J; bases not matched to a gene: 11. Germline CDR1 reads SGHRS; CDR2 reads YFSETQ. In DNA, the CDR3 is TGCGCCAGCAGCCCAACGGGACTAGCGTCCGAGGAGCAGTACTTC. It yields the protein CASSPTGLASEEQYF. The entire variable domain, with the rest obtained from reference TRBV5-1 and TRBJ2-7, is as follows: KAGVTQTPRYLIKTRGQQVTLSCSPISGHRSVSWYQQTPGQGLQFLFEYFSETQRNKGNFPGRFSGRQFSNSRSEMNVSTLELGDSALYLCASSPTGLASEEQYFGPGTRLTVT.

CDR3 sequence reads: CASSTLGGIEKLFF. Written as DNA, the CDR3 is TGTGCCAGCAGCACCTTGGGGGGAATTGAAAAACTGTTTTTT. The chain employs TRBV9 and TRBJ1-4; a weak D match, TRBD1 (5 bases). The V end lost 4 bases, the J end lost 7 bases, and 14 bases lay between the germline ends. CDR1 is SGDLS and CDR2 is YYNGEE in the germline V gene. This CDR3 comprises 14 residues.

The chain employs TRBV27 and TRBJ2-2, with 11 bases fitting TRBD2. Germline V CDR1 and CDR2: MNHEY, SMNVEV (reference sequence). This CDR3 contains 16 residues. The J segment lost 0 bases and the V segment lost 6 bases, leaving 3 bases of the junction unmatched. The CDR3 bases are TGTGCCAGCAGATTAGCGGGGGGGTCGAACACCGGGGAGCTGTTTTTT. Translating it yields CASRLAGGSNTGELFF.

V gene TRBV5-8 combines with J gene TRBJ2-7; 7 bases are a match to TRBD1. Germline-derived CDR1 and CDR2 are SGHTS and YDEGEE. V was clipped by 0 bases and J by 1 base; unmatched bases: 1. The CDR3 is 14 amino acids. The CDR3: CASSLDRGSYEQYF. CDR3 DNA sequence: TGTGCCAGCAGCTTGGACAGGGGATCCTACGAGCAGTACTTC.

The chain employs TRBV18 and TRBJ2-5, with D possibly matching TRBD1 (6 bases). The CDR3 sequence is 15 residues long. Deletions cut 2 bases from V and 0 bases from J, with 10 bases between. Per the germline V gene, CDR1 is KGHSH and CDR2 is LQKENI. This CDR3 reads CASSPGGSYQETQYF. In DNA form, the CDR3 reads TGTGCCAGCTCACCAGGGGGCTCGTACCAAGAGACCCAGTACTTC.

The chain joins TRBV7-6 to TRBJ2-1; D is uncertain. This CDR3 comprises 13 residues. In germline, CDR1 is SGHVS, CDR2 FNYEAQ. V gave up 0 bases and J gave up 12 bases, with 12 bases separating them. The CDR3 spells CASSLALDLGQFF. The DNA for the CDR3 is TGTGCCAGCAGCTTAGCTCTGGACCTGGGGCAGTTCTTC.

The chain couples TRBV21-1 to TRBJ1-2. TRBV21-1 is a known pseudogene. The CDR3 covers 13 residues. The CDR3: CASSTRTVYGYTF. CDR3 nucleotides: TGTGCCAGCAGCACAAGGACGGTCTATGGCTACACCTTC.

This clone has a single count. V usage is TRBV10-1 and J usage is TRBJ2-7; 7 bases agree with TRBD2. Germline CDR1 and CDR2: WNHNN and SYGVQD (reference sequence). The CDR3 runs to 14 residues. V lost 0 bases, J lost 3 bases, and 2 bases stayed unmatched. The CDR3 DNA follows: TGCGCCAGCAGTGAGTCGGGGGGGATCTACGAGCAGTACTTC. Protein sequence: CASSESGGIYEQYF.

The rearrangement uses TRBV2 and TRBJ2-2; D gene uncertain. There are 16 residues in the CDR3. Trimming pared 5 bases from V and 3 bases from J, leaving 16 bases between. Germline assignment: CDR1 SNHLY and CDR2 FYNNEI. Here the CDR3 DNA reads TGTGCCAGCAGTTTCGGGTCCGTTTATTACACCGGGGAGCTGTTTTTT. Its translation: CASSFGSVYYTGELFF.

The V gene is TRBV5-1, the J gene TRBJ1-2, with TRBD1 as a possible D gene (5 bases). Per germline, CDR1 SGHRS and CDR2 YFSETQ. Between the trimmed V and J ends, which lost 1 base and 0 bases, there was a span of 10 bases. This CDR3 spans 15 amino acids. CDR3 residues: CASSLTGLSNYGYTF. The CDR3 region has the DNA TGCGCCAGCAGCTTGACGGGGCTATCTAACTATGGCTACACCTTC.

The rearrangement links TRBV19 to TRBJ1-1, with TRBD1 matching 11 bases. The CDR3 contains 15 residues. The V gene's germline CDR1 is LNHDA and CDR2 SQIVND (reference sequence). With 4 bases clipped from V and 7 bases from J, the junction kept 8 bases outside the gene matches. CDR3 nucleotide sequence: TGTGCCAGTAGTACCCCTTGGACAGGGGGCGTTGAAGCTTTCTTT. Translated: CASSTPWTGGVEAFF.

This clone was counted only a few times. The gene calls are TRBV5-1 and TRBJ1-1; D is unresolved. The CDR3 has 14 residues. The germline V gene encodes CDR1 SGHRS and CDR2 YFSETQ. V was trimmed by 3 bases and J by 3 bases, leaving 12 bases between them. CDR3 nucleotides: TGCGCCAGCAGCTGGAGCGGTGGAGACACTGAAGCTTTCTTT. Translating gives CASSWSGGDTEAFF.

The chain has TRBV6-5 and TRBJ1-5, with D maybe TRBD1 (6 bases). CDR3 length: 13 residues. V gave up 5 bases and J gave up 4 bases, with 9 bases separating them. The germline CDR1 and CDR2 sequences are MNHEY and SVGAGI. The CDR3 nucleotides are TGTGCCAGCAGTGAAAGGGGGAATCAGCCCCAGCATTTT. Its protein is CASSERGNQPQHF.

Here the CDR3 reads CASSLARGETQYF. The CDR3 DNA sequence: TGCGCCAGCAGCTTGGCACGGGGGGAGACCCAGTACTTC. The chain uses TRBV5-1 and TRBJ2-5, with a tentative D call TRBD2 (6 bases). Germline CDR1 SGHRS, CDR2 YFSETQ. This CDR3 has 13 amino acids. The V gene lost 0 bases and the J gene lost 5 bases, with 8 bases spanning the gap.

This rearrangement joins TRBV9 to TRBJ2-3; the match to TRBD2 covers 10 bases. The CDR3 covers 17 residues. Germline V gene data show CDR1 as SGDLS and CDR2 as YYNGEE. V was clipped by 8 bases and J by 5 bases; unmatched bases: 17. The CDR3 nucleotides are TGTGCCAGTGCAGACGAGGGGTCTAGCGGGAGTTTAGATACGCAGTATTTT. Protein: CASADEGSSGSLDTQYF. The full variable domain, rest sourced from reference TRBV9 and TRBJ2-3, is DSGVTQTPKHLITATGQRVTLRCSPRSGDLSVYWYQQSLDQGLQFLIQYYNGEERAKGNILERFSAQQFPDLHSELNLSSLELGDSALYFCASADEGSSGSLDTQYFGPGTRLTVL.

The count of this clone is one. The chain's CDR3 is CASSPRADTEAFF. Written as DNA, the CDR3 is TGTGCCAGCAGTCCCCGGGCTGACACTGAAGCTTTCTTT. The chain combines TRBV28 with TRBJ1-1; D gene ambiguous. This CDR3 has 13 amino acids. From germline, CDR1 is MDHEN and CDR2 SYDVKM. V was pared by 5 bases and J by 3 bases, with 10 bases between. Full variable domain (remainder filled in from reference TRBV28 and TRBJ1-1): DVKVTQSSRYLVKRTGEKVFLECVQDMDHENMFWYRQDPGLGLRLIYFSYDVKMKEKGDIPEGYSVSREKKERFSLILESASTNQTSMYLCASSPRADTEAFFGQGTRLTVV.

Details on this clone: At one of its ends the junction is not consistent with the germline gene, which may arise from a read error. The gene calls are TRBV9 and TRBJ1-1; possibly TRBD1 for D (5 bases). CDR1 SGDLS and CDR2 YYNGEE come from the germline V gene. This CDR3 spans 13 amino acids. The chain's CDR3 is CASSVAQGVPEVF. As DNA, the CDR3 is TGTGCCAGCAGCGTAGCTCAGGGAGTTCCGGAGGTCTTT.

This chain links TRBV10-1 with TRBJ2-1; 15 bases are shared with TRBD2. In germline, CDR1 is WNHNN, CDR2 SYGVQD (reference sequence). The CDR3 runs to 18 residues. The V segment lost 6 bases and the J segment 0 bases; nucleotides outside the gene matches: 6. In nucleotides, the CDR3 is TGCGCCAGCAGACCCGGGACTAGCGGGGGGAACTCCTACAATGAGCAGTTCTTC. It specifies CASRPGTSGGNSYNEQFF.

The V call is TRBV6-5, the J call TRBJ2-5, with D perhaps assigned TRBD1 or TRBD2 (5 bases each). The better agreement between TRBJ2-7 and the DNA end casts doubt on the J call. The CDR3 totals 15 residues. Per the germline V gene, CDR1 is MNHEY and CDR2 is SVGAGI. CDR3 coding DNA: TGTGCCAGCAGCCGTTATCGGGGCGAGTCCTACGAGCAGTACTTC. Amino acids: CASSRYRGESYEQYF.

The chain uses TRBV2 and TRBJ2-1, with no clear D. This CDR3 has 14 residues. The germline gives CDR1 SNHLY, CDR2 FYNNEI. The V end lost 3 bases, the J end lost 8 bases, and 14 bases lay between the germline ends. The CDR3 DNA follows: TGTGCCAGCAGTGAGACGTCCCCGGGCGATGAGCAGTTCTTC. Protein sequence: CASSETSPGDEQFF.

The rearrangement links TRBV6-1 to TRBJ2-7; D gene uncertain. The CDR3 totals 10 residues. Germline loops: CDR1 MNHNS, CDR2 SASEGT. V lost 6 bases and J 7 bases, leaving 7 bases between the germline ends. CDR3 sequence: CASRGWEQYF. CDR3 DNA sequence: TGTGCCAGCAGAGGGTGGGAGCAGTACTTC.

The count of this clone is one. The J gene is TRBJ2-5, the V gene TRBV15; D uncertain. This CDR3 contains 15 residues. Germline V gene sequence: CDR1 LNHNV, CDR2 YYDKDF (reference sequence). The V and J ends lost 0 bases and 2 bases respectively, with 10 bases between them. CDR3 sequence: CATSRDLARQETQYF. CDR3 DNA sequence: TGTGCCACCAGCAGAGATCTTGCAAGGCAAGAGACCCAGTACTTC. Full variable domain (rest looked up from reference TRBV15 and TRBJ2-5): DAMVIQNPRYQVTQFGKPVTLSCSQTLNHNVMYWYQQKSSQAPKLLFHYYDKDFNNEADTPDNFQSRRPNTSFCFLDIRSPGLGDTAMYLCATSRDLARQETQYFGPGTRLLVL.

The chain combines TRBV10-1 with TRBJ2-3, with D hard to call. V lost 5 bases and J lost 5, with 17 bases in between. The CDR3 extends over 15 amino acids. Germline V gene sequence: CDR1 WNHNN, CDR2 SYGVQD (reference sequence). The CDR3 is CASSPHGKGRDTQYF. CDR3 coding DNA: TGCGCCAGCAGTCCGCATGGGAAGGGCCGAGATACGCAGTATTTT.

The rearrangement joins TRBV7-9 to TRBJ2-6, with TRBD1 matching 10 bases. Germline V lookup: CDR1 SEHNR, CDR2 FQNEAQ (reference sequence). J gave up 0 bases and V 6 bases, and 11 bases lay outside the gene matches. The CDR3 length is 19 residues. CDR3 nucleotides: TGTGCCAGCAGACTCCCGGGGGACAGGGGCAACTCTGGGGCCAACGTCCTGACTTTC. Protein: CASRLPGDRGNSGANVLTF.